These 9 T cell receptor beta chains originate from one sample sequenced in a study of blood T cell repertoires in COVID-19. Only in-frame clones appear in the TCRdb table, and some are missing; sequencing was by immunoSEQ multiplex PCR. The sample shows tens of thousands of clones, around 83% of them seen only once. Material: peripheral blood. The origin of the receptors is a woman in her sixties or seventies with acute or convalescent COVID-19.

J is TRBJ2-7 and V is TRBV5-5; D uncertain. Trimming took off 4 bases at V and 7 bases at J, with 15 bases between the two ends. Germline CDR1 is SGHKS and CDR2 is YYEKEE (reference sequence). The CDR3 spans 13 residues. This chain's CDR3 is CASSPDGLGEQYF. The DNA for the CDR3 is TGTGCCAGCAGCCCCGACGGTCTAGGTGAGCAGTACTTC.

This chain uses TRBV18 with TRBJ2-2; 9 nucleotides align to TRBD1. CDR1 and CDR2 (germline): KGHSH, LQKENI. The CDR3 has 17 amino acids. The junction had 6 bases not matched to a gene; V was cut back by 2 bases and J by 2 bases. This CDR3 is CASSPRATGGNTGELFF. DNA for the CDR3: TGTGCCAGCTCACCAAGAGCAACAGGGGGCAACACCGGGGAGCTGTTTTTT.

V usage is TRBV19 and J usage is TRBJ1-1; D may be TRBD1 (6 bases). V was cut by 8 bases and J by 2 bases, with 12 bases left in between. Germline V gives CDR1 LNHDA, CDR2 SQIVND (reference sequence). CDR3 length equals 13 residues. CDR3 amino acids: CASCRTDNTEAFF. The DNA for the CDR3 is TGTGCCAGTTGCCGGACAGACAACACTGAAGCTTTCTTT.

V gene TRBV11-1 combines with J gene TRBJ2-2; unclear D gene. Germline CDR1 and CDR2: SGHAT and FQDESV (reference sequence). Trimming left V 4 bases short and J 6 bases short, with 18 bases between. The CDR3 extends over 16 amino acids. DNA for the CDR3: TGTGCCAGCAGCTCTAGGCCTGTCTCGGTGGCCGGGGAGCTGTTTTTT. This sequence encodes CASSSRPVSVAGELFF.

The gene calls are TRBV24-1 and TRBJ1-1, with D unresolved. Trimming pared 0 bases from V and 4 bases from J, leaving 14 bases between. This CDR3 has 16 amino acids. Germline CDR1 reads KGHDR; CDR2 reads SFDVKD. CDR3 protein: CATSDLVPSWSTEAFF. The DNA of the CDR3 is TGTGCCACCAGTGATTTGGTTCCCTCCTGGAGCACTGAAGCTTTCTTT.

The CDR3 spells CASSYGGVAKNIQYF. CDR3 in DNA: TGTGCCAGCAGTTACGGTGGAGTAGCCAAAAACATTCAGTACTTC. The V call is TRBV6-2 or TRBV6-3, the J call TRBJ2-4; D gene uncertain. CDR3 size: 15 residues. Germline V CDR1 and CDR2: MNHEY, SVGEGT. The V and J ends lost 2 bases and 0 bases respectively, with 8 bases between them.

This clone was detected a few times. In DNA, the CDR3 is TGTGCCAGCAGCTTGGAACAGGGTTACAATGAGCAGTTCTTC. This translates into CASSLEQGYNEQFF. This sequence joins TRBV5-4 and TRBJ2-1, with D maybe TRBD1 (6 bases). The V gene lost 0 bases and the J gene lost 4 bases, with 8 bases spanning the gap. The CDR3 is 14 amino acids. CDR1 is SGHNT and CDR2 is YYREEE in the germline V gene (reference sequence).

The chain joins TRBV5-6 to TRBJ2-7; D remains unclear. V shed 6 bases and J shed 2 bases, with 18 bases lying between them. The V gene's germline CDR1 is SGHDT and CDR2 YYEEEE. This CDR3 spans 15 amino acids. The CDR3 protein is CASNPRLKDAYEQYF. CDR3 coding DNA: TGTGCCAGCAACCCGCGGCTTAAAGATGCCTACGAGCAGTACTTC.

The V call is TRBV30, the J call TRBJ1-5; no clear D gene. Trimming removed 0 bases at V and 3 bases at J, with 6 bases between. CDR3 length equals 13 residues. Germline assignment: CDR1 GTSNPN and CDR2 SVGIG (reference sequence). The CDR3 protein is CAWSVAFNQPQHF. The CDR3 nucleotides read TGTGCCTGGAGTGTAGCTTTCAATCAGCCCCAGCATTTT.